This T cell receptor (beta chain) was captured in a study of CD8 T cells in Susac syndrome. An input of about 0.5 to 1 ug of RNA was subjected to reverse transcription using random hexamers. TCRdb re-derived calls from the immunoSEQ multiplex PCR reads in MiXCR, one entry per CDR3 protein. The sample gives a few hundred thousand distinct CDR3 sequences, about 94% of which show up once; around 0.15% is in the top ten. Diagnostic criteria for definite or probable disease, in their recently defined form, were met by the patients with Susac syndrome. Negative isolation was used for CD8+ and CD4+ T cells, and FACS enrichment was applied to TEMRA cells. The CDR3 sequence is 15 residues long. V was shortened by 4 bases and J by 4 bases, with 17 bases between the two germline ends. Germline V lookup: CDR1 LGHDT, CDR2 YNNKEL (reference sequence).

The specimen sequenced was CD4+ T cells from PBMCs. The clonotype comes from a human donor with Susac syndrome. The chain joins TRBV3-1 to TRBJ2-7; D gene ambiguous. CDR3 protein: CASSPTSIFGYEQYF. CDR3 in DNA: TGTGCCAGCAGCCCGACTTCTATTTTTGGGTACGAGCAGTACTTC.